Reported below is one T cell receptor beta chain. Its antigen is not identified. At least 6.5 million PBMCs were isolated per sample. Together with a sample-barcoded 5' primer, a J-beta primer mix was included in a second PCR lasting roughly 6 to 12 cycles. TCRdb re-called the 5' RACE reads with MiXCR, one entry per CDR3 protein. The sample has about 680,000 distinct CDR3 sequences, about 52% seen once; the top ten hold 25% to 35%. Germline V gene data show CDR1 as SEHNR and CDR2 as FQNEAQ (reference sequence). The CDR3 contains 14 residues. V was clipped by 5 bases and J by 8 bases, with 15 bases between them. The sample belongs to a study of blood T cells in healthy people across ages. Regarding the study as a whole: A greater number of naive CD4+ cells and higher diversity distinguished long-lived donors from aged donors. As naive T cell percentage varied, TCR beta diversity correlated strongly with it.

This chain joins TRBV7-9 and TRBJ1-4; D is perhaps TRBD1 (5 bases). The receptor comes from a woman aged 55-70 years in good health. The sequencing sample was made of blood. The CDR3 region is CASSRDEDREKLFF. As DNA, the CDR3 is TGTGCCAGCAGCCGGGACGAGGACCGGGAAAAACTGTTTTTT.